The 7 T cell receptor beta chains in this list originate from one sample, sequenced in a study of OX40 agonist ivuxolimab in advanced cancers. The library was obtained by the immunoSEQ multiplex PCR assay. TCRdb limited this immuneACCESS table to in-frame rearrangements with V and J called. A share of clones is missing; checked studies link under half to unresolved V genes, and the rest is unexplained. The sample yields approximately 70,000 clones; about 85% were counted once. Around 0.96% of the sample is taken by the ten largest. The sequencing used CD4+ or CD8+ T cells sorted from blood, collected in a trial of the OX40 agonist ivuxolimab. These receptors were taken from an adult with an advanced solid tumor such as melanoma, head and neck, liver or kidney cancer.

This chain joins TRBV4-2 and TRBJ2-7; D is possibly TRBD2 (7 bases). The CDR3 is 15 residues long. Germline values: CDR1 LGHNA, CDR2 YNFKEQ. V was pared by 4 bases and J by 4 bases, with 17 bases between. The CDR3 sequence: CASSRYLGGQYEQYF. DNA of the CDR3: TGTGCCAGCAGCCGGTACCTCGGGGGGCAATACGAGCAGTACTTC.

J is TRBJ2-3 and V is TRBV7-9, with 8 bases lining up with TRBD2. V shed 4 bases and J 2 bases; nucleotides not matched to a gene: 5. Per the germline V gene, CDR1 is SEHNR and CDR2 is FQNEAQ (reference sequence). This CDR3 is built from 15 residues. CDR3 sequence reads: CASSSSGGLTDTQYF. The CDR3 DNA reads TGTGCCAGCAGCTCGAGCGGGGGCCTCACAGATACGCAGTATTTT.

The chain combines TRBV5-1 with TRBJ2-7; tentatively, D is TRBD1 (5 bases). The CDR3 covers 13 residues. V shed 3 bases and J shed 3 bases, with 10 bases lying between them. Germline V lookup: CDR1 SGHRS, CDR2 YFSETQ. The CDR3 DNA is TGCGCCAGCAGCTCCACAGGATACTACGAGCAGTACTTC. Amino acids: CASSSTGYYEQYF.

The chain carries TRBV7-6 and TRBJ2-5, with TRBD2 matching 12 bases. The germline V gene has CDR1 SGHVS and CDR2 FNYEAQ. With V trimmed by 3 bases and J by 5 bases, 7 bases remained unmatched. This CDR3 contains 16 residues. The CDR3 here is CASSLSSGGARETQYF. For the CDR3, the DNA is TGTGCCAGCAGCTTGTCTAGCGGGGGGGCTCGGGAGACCCAGTACTTC.

This chain's CDR3 is CATRGQGATEAFF. Written as DNA, the CDR3 is TGTGCCACTAGGGGCCAGGGAGCCACTGAAGCTTTCTTT. The V and J genes are TRBV28 and TRBJ1-1; tentative D call: TRBD1 (5 bases). The CDR3 has 13 residues. Deletions cut 10 bases from V and 4 bases from J, with 16 bases between. In germline, CDR1 is MDHEN, CDR2 SYDVKM.

DNA for the CDR3: TGCGCCAGCAGCTCCCGGACGTTTCACGAGCAGTACTTC. Amino acids: CASSSRTFHEQYF. The rearrangement joins TRBV5-1 to TRBJ2-7; D not certain. The CDR3 totals 13 residues. Germline CDR1 and CDR2: SGHRS and YFSETQ. The V and J ends lost 3 bases and 5 bases respectively, with 12 bases between them.

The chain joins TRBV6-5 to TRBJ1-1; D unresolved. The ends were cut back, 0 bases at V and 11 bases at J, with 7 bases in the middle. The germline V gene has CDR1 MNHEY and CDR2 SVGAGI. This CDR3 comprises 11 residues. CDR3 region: CASSYSGSAFF. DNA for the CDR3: TGTGCCAGCAGTTACTCAGGTAGCGCTTTCTTT.